The 19 T cell receptor beta chains below were found in one sample sequenced in a study of sequential checkpoint blockade in melanoma. Noted treatment: randomized to nivolumab then ipilimumab (arm A) or the reverse (arm B). Profiled with immunoSEQ multiplex PCR; TCRdb holds only in-frame clones, not every one. The data show about 710 clones, roughly a sixth seen once. This sample comprised tumor tissue (inferred from file names), obtained from a patient given nivolumab and ipilimumab in sequence. The receptors here all came from a human donor with melanoma.

The sample holds a few counts of this clone. This chain connects TRBV28 to TRBJ1-6, with a possible D match to TRBD1 (5 bases). There are 13 residues in the CDR3. The germline V gene has CDR1 MDHEN and CDR2 SYDVKM. V lost 5 bases and J lost 9, with 11 bases in between. CDR3 loop: CASSPGRISPLHF. CDR3 DNA: TGTGCCAGCAGTCCAGGGCGGATTTCACCCCTCCACTTT.

The gene calls are TRBV29-1 and TRBJ2-1, with D possibly TRBD2 on 5 matching bases. V was cut by 4 bases and J by 8 bases, with 15 bases left in between. Looked up from germline, CDR1 is SQVTM and CDR2 is ANQGSEA. The CDR3 runs to 13 residues. CDR3 amino acids: CSVVRLQLDEQFF. CDR3 nucleotide sequence: TGCAGCGTTGTACGACTACAGCTGGATGAGCAGTTCTTC.

The rearrangement uses TRBV6-8 and TRBJ1-5; TRBD1 might be the D (6 bases). The CDR3 totals 14 residues. V lost 6 bases, J lost 4 bases, and 13 bases lay in between. In germline, CDR1 is MNHGY, CDR2 SAAAGT. CDR3 amino acids: CASSRRDTNQPQHF. For the CDR3, the DNA is TGTGCCAGCAGCCGCCGGGACACTAATCAGCCCCAGCATTTT.

V gene TRBV19 combines with J gene TRBJ2-7; 9 nucleotides match TRBD2. Germline V lookup: CDR1 LNHDA, CDR2 SQIVND (reference sequence). The CDR3 length is 13 residues. The J segment lost 3 bases and the V segment lost 5 bases, leaving 2 bases of the junction unmatched. CDR3 in DNA: TGTGCCAGTAGTGCGACTAGCGGCTACGAGCAGTACTTC. This gives the protein CASSATSGYEQYF.

This rearrangement joins TRBV18 to TRBJ1-4; 7 positions match TRBD1. The CDR3 covers 16 residues. Germline V gene data show CDR1 as KGHSH and CDR2 as LQKENI. J was trimmed by 7 bases and V by 3 bases; bases with no gene match: 11. The CDR3 DNA sequence: TGTGCCAGCTCACCCCAACAGGGGCGAGAGGGTGAAAAACTGTTTTTT. Residues: CASSPQQGREGEKLFF.

By proportion, this clone is large. The rearrangement uses TRBV6-8 and TRBJ1-2; tentatively, D is TRBD1 (6 bases). The CDR3 has 15 residues. The germline V gene has CDR1 MNHGY and CDR2 SAAAGT. V shed 8 bases and J shed 5 bases, with 21 bases lying between them. This CDR3 reads CASEDNAGQGYGYTF. The CDR3 nucleotides read TGTGCCAGCGAAGACAATGCGGGACAAGGGTATGGCTACACCTTC.

By its share, this clone is medium-sized. This chain's CDR3 is CASKNRDYYNEQFF. In DNA, the CDR3 is TGTGCCAGCAAAAACAGGGATTACTACAATGAGCAGTTCTTC. The gene calls are TRBV6-8 and TRBJ2-1; possible D gene TRBD1, 6 bases. Trimming stripped 7 bases from V and 3 bases from J, with 13 bases between. This CDR3 is built from 14 residues. Germline CDR1 is MNHGY and CDR2 is SAAAGT.

This sequence joins TRBV15 and TRBJ2-6; weak D call: TRBD2 (7 bases). Trimming removed 0 bases from V and 3 bases from J, with 12 bases in between. CDR3 length equals 17 residues. Germline V gene lookup returns CDR1 LNHNV and CDR2 YYDKDF (reference sequence). The CDR3: CATSRDSGGHGANVLTF. In nucleotides, the CDR3 is TGTGCCACCAGCAGAGATTCCGGGGGGCATGGGGCCAACGTCCTGACTTTC.

Sample share makes this clone medium-sized. V is TRBV6-8 and J is TRBJ1-5, with D perhaps matching TRBD1 (5 bases). Trimming removed 5 bases from V and 1 base from J, with 12 bases in between. Germline CDR1 is MNHGY and CDR2 is SAAAGT. There are 15 residues in the CDR3. Written as DNA, the CDR3 is TGTGCCAGCAGTATATCAGGGAGAAGCAATCAGCCCCAGCATTTT. It specifies CASSISGRSNQPQHF.

By share, this clone counts as medium-sized. V is TRBV11-3 and J is TRBJ2-7; possibly TRBD2 for D (6 bases). The germline V gene has CDR1 SGHNT and CDR2 YENEEA. The CDR3 loop spans 15 amino acids. The germline V and J ends were trimmed by 5 bases and 2 bases, with 16 bases remaining between them. The CDR3 protein is CASSLPGLVTYEQYF. Written as DNA, the CDR3 is TGTGCCAGCAGCCTTCCGGGACTGGTAACCTACGAGCAGTACTTC.

The table lists this clone with a few counts. The CDR3 bases are TGTGCCAGCAAGGAGGGAACTGAAGCTTTCTTT. This sequence encodes CASKEGTEAFF. The rearrangement uses TRBV12-5 and TRBJ1-1; D is ambiguous. The CDR3 has 11 residues. CDR1 is LGHNT and CDR2 is FRNRAP in the germline V gene. The full variable domain, in which reference TRBV12-5 and TRBJ1-1 provide the parts outside the CDR3, is DARVTQTPRHKVTEMGQEVTMRCQPILGHNTVFWYRQTMMQGLELLAYFRNRAPLDDSGMPKDRFSAEMPDATLATLKIQPSEPRDSAVYFCASKEGTEAFFGQGTRLTVV.

Of note for this clone: The sample contains more than one DNA sequence encoding this CDR3. The chain carries TRBV19 and TRBJ2-7; 10 nucleotides match TRBD1. J was trimmed by 2 bases and V by 9 bases; bases with no gene match: 7. The CDR3 length is 14 residues. Germline V lookup: CDR1 LNHDA, CDR2 SQIVND (reference sequence). The CDR3 DNA reads as TGTGCCAGCCGCCCGGGACAGGGGCCCTACGAGCAGTACTTC. Its translation: CASRPGQGPYEQYF. Combining the CDR3 with reference TRBV19 and TRBJ2-7 gives the whole variable domain DGGITQSPKYLFRKEGQNVTLSCEQNLNHDAMYWYRQDPGQGLRLIYYSQIVNDFQKGDIAEGYSVSREKKESFPLTVTSAQKNPTAFYLCASRPGQGPYEQYFGPGTRLTVT.

The table lists this clone with a few counts. The chain combines TRBV6-8 with TRBJ2-7; maybe TRBD2 (6 bases). The CDR3 length is 14 residues. The V and J ends lost 2 bases and 4 bases respectively, with 12 bases between them. Germline values: CDR1 MNHGY, CDR2 SAAAGT. CDR3 in amino acids: CASSYGPGGYEQYF. Written as DNA, the CDR3 is TGTGCCAGCAGTTACGGTCCCGGGGGTTACGAGCAGTACTTC.

The chain links TRBV5-1 to TRBJ2-3, with D hard to call. Trimming took off 4 bases at V and 0 bases at J, with 12 bases between the two ends. This CDR3 is 15 amino acids long. Looked up from germline, CDR1 is SGHRS and CDR2 is YFSETQ. The CDR3 DNA follows: TGCGCCAGCAGCCCGGACGGTGTAAGCACAGATACGCAGTATTTT. Encoded protein: CASSPDGVSTDTQYF.

This clone is judged medium-sized (0.01 to 0.1%). The CDR3: CASSPWDGNYGYTF. CDR3 in DNA: TGTGCCAGCAGCCCATGGGACGGAAACTATGGCTACACCTTC. The chain uses TRBV9 and TRBJ1-2; D possibly corresponds to TRBD1 (5 bases). CDR3 length: 14 residues. V lost 4 bases, J lost 2 bases, and 12 bases lay in between. Germline-derived CDR1 and CDR2 are SGDLS and YYNGEE.

This clone was seen only a few times. This chain connects TRBV9 to TRBJ1-6; maybe TRBD1 (5 bases). Germline V gene lookup returns CDR1 SGDLS and CDR2 YYNGEE. The germline V and J ends were trimmed by 3 bases and 7 bases, with 17 bases remaining between them. CDR3 length: 16 residues. For the CDR3, the DNA is TGTGCCAGCAGCGCGCGAGCCCAGGGCGACAATTCACCCCTCCACTTT. This encodes CASSARAQGDNSPLHF.

This chain uses TRBV18 with TRBJ2-1; 10 positions agree with TRBD2. The germline gives CDR1 KGHSH, CDR2 LQKENI. The CDR3 consists of 16 residues. Trimming took 3 bases from V and 9 from J; bases not matched to a gene: 11. The CDR3 DNA reads as TGTGCCAGCTCACCCAGATTAGCGGGGGGTCGGCCTGAGCAGTTCTTC. Amino acids: CASSPRLAGGRPEQFF.

The genes are TRBV18 and TRBJ2-3; weak D call: TRBD2 (6 bases). Per the germline V gene, CDR1 is KGHSH and CDR2 is LQKENI. The CDR3 consists of 16 residues. The germline V and J ends were trimmed by 2 bases and 3 bases, with 15 bases remaining between them. The CDR3, as DNA: TGTGCCAGCTCACCAGGGCAGGGAGGATGGACAGATACGCAGTATTTT. As protein: CASSPGQGGWTDTQYF. Together with reference TRBV18 and TRBJ2-3, the CDR3 gives the full variable domain: NAGVMQNPRHLVRRRGQEARLRCSPMKGHSHVYWYRQLPEEGLKFMVYLQKENIIDESGMPKERFSAEFPKEGPSILRIQQVVRGDSAAYFCASSPGQGGWTDTQYFGPGTRLTVL.

The sample holds a few counts of this clone. The CDR3 reads CASRPNSGDTRNTEAFF. CDR3 coding DNA: TGTGCCAGCAGACCTAATTCAGGGGACACCCGGAACACTGAAGCTTTCTTT. The rearrangement joins TRBV6-8 to TRBJ1-1; D perhaps matches TRBD1 (6 bases). V shed 6 bases and J shed 1 base, with 21 bases lying between them. This CDR3 is built from 17 residues. CDR1 is MNHGY and CDR2 is SAAAGT in the germline V gene.